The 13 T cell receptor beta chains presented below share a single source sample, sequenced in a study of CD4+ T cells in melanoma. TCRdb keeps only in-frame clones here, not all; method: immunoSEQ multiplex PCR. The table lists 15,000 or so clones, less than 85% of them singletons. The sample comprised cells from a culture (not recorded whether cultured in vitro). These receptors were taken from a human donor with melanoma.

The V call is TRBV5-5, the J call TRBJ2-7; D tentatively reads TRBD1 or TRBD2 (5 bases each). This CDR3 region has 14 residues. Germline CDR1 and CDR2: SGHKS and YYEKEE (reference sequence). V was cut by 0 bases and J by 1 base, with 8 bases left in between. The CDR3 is CASSLVGESYEQYF. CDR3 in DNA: TGTGCCAGCAGCTTGGTGGGGGAGTCCTACGAGCAGTACTTC.

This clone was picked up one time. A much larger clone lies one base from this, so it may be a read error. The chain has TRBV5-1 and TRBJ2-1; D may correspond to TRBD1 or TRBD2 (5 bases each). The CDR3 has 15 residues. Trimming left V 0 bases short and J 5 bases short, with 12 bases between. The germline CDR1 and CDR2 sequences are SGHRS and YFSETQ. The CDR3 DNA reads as TGCGCCAGCAGCTTGGAGAGGGGATCGCACAATGAGCAGTTCTTC. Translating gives CASSLERGSHNEQFF.

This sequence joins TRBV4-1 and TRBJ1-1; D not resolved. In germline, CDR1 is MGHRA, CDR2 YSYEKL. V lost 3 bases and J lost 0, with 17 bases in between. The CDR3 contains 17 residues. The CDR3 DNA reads TGCGCCAGCAGCCAGTGGCAGGCCCTAATTATGAACACTGAAGCTTTCTTT. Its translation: CASSQWQALIMNTEAFF.

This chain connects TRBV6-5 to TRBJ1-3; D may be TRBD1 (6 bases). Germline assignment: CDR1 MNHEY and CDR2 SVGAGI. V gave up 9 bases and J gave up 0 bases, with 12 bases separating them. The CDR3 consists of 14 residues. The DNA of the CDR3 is TGTGCCAGTGGGGGGCAGTTCTCTGGAAACACCATATATTTT. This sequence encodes CASGGQFSGNTIYF.

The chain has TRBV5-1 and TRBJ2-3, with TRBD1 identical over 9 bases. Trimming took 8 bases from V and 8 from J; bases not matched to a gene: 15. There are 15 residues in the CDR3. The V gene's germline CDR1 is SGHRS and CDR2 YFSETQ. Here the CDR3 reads CASNPGQGKGGTQYF. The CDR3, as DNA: TGCGCCAGTAACCCGGGACAGGGTAAAGGGGGTACGCAGTATTTT. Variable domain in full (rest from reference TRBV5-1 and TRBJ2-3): KAGVTQTPRYLIKTRGQQVTLSCSPISGHRSVSWYQQTPGQGLQFLFEYFSETQRNKGNFPGRFSGRQFSNSRSEMNVSTLELGDSALYLCASNPGQGKGGTQYFGPGTRLTVL.

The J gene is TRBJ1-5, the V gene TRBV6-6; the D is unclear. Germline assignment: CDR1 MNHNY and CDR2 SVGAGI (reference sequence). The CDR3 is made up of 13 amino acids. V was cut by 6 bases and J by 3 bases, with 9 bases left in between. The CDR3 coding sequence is TGTGCCAGCAGGGTTGACAACAATCAGCCCCAGCATTTT. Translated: CASRVDNNQPQHF.

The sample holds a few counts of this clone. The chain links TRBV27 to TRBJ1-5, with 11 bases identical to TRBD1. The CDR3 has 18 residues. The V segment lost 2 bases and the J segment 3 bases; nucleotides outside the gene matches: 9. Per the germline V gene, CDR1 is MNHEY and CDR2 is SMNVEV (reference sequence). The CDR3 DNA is TGTGCCAGCAGTTTAGGGACAGGGGGTATGATGGACAATCAGCCCCAGCATTTT. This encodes CASSLGTGGMMDNQPQHF.

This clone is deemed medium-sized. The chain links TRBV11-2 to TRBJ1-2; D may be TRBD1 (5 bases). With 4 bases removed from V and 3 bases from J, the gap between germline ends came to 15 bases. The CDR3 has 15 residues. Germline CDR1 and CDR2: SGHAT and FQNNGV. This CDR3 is CASSSYRSRDYGYTF. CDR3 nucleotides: TGTGCCAGCAGCTCATACAGGTCCCGAGACTATGGCTACACCTTC.

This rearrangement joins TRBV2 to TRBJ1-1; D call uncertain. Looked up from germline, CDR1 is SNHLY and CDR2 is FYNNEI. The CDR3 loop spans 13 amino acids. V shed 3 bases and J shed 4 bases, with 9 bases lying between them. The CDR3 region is CASSEGFGTEAFF. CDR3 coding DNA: TGTGCCAGCAGTGAGGGGTTCGGCACTGAAGCTTTCTTT. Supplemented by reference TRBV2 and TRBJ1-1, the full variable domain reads EPEVTQTPSHQVTQMGQEVILRCVPISNHLYFYWYRQILGQKVEFLVSFYNNEISEKSEIFDDQFSVERPDGSNFTLKIRSTKLEDSAMYFCASSEGFGTEAFFGQGTRLTVV.

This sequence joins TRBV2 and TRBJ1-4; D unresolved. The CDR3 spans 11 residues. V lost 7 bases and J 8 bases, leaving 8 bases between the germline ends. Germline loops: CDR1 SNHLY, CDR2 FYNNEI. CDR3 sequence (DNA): TGTGCCAGCACCCCCTGGGAAAAACTGTTTTTT. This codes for CASTPWEKLFF.

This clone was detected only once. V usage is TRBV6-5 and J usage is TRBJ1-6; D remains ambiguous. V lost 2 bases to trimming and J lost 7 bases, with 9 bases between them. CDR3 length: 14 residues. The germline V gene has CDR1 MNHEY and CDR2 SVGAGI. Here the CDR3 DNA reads TGTGCCAGCAGTTACATCCTGAAGAATTCACCCCTCCACTTT. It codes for CASSYILKNSPLHF.

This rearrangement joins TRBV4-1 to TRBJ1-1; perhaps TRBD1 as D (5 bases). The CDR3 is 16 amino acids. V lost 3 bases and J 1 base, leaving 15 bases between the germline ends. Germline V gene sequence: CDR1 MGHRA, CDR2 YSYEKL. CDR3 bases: TGCGCCAGCAGCCAGGGACCGCGGGTTTCGAACACTGAAGCTTTCTTT. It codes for CASSQGPRVSNTEAFF.

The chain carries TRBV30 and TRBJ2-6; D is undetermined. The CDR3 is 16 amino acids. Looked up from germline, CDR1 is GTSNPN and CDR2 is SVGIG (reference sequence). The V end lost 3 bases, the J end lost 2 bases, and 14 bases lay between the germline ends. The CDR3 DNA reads TGTGCCTGGAGCTCATCCCTCGGCACTGGGGCCAACGTCCTGACTTTC. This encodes CAWSSSLGTGANVLTF.